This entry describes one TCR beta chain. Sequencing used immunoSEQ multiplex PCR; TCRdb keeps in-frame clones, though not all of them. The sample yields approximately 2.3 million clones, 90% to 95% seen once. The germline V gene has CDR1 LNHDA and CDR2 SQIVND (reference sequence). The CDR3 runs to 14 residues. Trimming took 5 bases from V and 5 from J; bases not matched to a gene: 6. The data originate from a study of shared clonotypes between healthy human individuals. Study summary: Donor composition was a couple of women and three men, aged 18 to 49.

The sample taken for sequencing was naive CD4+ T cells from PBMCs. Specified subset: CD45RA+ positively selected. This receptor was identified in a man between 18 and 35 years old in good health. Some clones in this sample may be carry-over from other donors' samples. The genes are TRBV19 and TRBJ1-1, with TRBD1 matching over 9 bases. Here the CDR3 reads CASSRTGVGTEAFF. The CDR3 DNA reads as TGTGCCAGTAGTCGGACAGGGGTGGGAACTGAAGCTTTCTTT.